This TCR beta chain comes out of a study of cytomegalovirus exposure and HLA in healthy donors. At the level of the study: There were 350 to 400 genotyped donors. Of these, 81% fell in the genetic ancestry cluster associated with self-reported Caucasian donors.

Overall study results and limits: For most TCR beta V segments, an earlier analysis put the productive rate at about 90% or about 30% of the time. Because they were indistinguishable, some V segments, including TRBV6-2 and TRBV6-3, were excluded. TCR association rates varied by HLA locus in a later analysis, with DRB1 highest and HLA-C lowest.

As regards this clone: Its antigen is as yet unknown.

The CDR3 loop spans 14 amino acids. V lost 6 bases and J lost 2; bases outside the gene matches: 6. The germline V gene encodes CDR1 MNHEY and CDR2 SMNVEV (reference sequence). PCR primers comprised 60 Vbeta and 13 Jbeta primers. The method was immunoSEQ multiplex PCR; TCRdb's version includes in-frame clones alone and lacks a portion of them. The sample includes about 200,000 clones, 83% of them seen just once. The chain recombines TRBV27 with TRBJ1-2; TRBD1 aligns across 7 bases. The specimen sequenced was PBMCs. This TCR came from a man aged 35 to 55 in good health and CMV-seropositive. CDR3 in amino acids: CASRRDRNNYGYTF. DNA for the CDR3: TGTGCCAGCAGACGGGACAGAAACAACTATGGCTACACCTTC.